The 10 T cell receptor beta chains below come from one sample, sequenced in a study of identical twins. A single record per CDR3 protein comes from TCRdb applying MiXCR to the 5' RACE reads. The data hold under 350,000 distinct CDR3 sequences, with 9.5% observed a single time. The sample was also reused in another study, on yellow fever vaccine responses in identical twins.

Source material: CD8+ T cells sorted from blood. The source is a woman under 30 in good health.

The chain combines TRBV11-2 with TRBJ2-6; perhaps TRBD2 as D (5 bases). The CDR3 totals 20 residues. The V end was cut by 0 bases, the J end by 0 bases, with 18 bases between. Germline V lookup: CDR1 SGHAT, CDR2 FQNNGV. Written as DNA, the CDR3 is TGTGCCAGCAGCTTAGAGGTGTTGGGTAGCGTAGGCTCTGGGGCCAACGTCCTGACTTTC. Protein product: CASSLEVLGSVGSGANVLTF.

This clonotype was recorded a few times. The chain is built from TRBV11-2 and TRBJ2-3; D gene uncertain. Germline loops: CDR1 SGHAT, CDR2 FQNNGV. V was cut by 5 bases and J by 10 bases, with 13 bases left in between. The CDR3 extends over 12 amino acids. DNA of the CDR3: TGTGCCAGCAGCAAAGGGCAGTATGCGCAGTATTTT. Its protein is CASSKGQYAQYF.

This clonotype was recorded many times. The V call is TRBV29-1, the J call TRBJ1-2; D is ambiguous. Germline-derived CDR1 and CDR2 are SQVTM and ANQGSEA. V gave up 6 bases and J gave up 3 bases, with 11 bases separating them. The CDR3 runs to 12 residues. The CDR3 nucleotides read TGCAGCGTCTCTAGCAGATACTATGGCTACACCTTC. Its translation: CSVSSRYYGYTF.

The chain employs TRBV24-1 and TRBJ1-5; D uncertain. The CDR3 is 14 amino acids. Trimming took off 4 bases at V and 1 base at J, with 7 bases between the two ends. CDR1 is KGHDR and CDR2 is SFDVKD in the germline V gene. The DNA for the CDR3 is TGTGCCACCAGTGACCTGGACAGCAATCAGCCCCAGCATTTT. Protein product: CATSDLDSNQPQHF.

The chain joins TRBV27 to TRBJ2-3; 8 nucleotides align to TRBD2. V trimming: 1 base; J trimming: 0 bases; junction bases outside the gene matches: 12. The CDR3 covers 19 residues. Germline V CDR1 and CDR2: MNHEY, SMNVEV (reference sequence). The CDR3 loop is CASSLLLHSGDLSTDTQYF. The DNA of the CDR3 is TGTGCCAGCAGTTTATTGCTTCATAGCGGGGATTTAAGCACAGATACGCAGTATTTT.

The V gene is TRBV20-1, the J gene TRBJ2-5; D gene ambiguous. V was clipped by 2 bases and J by 5 bases, with 15 bases between them. CDR3 size: 14 residues. CDR1 is DFQATT and CDR2 is SNEGSKA in the germline V gene (reference sequence). The CDR3 DNA reads TGCAGTGCTAGACTCTATTCCCCCAGGGAGACCCAGTACTTC. This encodes CSARLYSPRETQYF.

This clonotype appeared many times. The gene calls are TRBV12-3 or TRBV12-4 and TRBJ2-3; D may be TRBD1 or TRBD2 (5 bases each). The CDR3 totals 15 residues. V was trimmed by 6 bases and J by 3 bases, leaving 16 bases between them. The CDR3 loop is CASRTGAPITDTQYF. CDR3 in DNA: TGTGCCAGCAGAACCGGGGCGCCGATAACAGATACGCAGTATTTT.

A word on this clonotype: One junction end disagrees with the germline gene, perhaps due to a read error. The rearrangement uses TRBV5-8 and TRBJ2-7; TRBD1 matches at 9 bases. CDR1 is SGHTS and CDR2 is YDEGEE in the germline V gene. The CDR3 sequence is 16 residues long. In DNA, the CDR3 is TGTGCCAGCAGCTTAGCCCTAGACAGGGGGTCGTACGGGCAGTACTTC. Its protein is CASSLALDRGSYGQYF.

The gene calls are TRBV19 and TRBJ2-7, with D maybe TRBD2 (6 bases). The germline V and J ends were trimmed by 3 bases and 1 base, with 10 bases remaining between them. CDR1 is LNHDA, CDR2 SQIVND, per germline (reference sequence). The CDR3 has 14 residues. The CDR3 sequence: CASSIYGLSYEQYF. DNA for the CDR3: TGTGCCAGTAGTATTTACGGACTATCCTACGAGCAGTACTTC.

The rearrangement uses TRBV29-1 and TRBJ2-1; 7 nucleotides match TRBD2. V shed 8 bases and J 0 bases; nucleotides not matched to a gene: 7. CDR1 is SQVTM, CDR2 ANQGSEA, per germline. CDR3 length: 14 residues. The DNA of the CDR3 is TGCAGCACCTACGGGGGGAGCTCCTACAATGAGCAGTTCTTC. It specifies CSTYGGSSYNEQFF.